This record covers a single T cell receptor beta chain. The UMIs contained a 6-nucleotide sample barcode. They were added by template switching during cDNA synthesis. TCRdb re-called the 5' RACE reads; every CDR3 protein appears as one record, without DNA. Across about 330,000 distinct CDR3 sequences, the top ten clones capture 2% to 2.5% of the sample. Germline values: CDR1 SGHTA, CDR2 FQGNSA. This CDR3 is built from 13 residues. The sample is drawn from a study of monozygotic twins with inflammatory bowel disease. The sequence came from a human donor with ulcerative colitis or Crohn's disease, or a healthy co-twin of an affected twin (not recorded which). V is TRBV7-2 and J is TRBJ2-7; the D call of TRBD1 rests on TCRdb alone, since no DNA is present to check it. Sequences were obtained from blood. CDR3 protein: CASSLNRVGEQYF.